Listed below are T cell receptor beta chains from one sample, sequenced in a study of CD8+ T cells in alopecia areata. TCRdb's copy holds only in-frame clones and misses some; the assay was immunoSEQ multiplex PCR. The sample has 150,000 to 200,000 clones, 45% to 60% seen once; the top ten hold about 4.3%. Source material: CD4+ T cells sorted from blood. The receptors originated from a human donor in good health. Both conserved end residues are part of each CDR3.

>TRBJ2-7|TRBV10-3
CAISLRLAGSYEQYF
>TRBJ2-4|TRBV30
CAWRRGNIQYF
>TRBJ2-1|TRBV2
CASSESALAGGNEQFF
>TRBJ2-1|TRBV5-1
CASSAIIAGVNNEQFF
>TRBJ1-2|TRBV30
CAWGSRGYTF
>TRBJ2-5|TRBV11-2
CASSLRLAGQETQYF
>TRBJ1-2|TRBV9
CASSVTGEAYGYTF
>TRBJ2-5|TRBV29-1
CSVVGPAVFQETQYF
>TRBJ2-1|TRBV19
CASKSTNNEQFF
>TRBJ2-5|TRBV29-1
CSVVWYRGETQYF
>TRBJ1-1|TRBV6-6
CASSYSGTFIEAFF
>TRBJ2-7|TRBV10-2
CASSESWRTGFRYEQYF
>TRBJ1-3|TRBV6-5
CASRTGSGNTIYF
>TRBJ2-2|TRBV29-1
CSVSGTGELFF
>TRBJ1-1|TRBV30
CAWRDRGDTEAFF
>TRBJ2-7|TRBV7-9
CASSSRDEQYF
>TRBJ2-2|TRBV7-6
CASSFAAGELFF
>TRBJ2-7|TRBV15
CATSRDEPPEQYF
>TRBJ2-7|TRBV2
CASRITGGSYEQYF
>TRBJ1-5|TRBV6-1
CASSGQGAGGKGMSQHF